This TCR beta chain was obtained from a study of CD8 T cells in ankylosing spondylitis. This clonotype was seen ten or more times. TCRdb fed the 5' RACE reads into MiXCR, producing one record per CDR3 protein. The table lists more than 35,000 distinct CDR3 sequences, about 2.5% of them singletons. The V and J ends lost 0 bases and 4 bases, in that order; junction bases with no gene match: 4. Per germline, CDR1 SGDLS and CDR2 YYNGEE. This CDR3 has 15 residues. The gene calls are TRBV9 and TRBJ2-7; 10 positions agree with TRBD2. Sequencing used blood, either unsorted or a sorted T cell fraction (not recorded which). The TCR was taken from a male donor with ankylosing spondylitis or in good health (not recorded which). The CDR3, as DNA: TGTGCCAGCAGCGTAGCCGGGACTAGCGTTTACGAGCAGTACTTC. This translates into CASSVAGTSVYEQYF.